This TCR beta chain derives from a study of OX40 agonist ivuxolimab in advanced cancers. This clone was found a few times. Only in-frame clones appear in the TCRdb table, and some are missing; sequencing was by immunoSEQ multiplex PCR. The sample lists 35,000 or so clones; almost 85% were seen once. Trimming cost V 3 bases and J 3 bases, with 6 bases left between them. The CDR3 extends over 13 amino acids. The germline V gene has CDR1 MNHEY and CDR2 SMNVEV (reference sequence). This chain connects TRBV27 to TRBJ1-5; D unresolved. The material sequenced was CD4+ or CD8+ T cells sorted from blood, taken in a trial of the OX40 agonist ivuxolimab. The sequence derives from an adult with an advanced solid tumor such as melanoma, head and neck, liver or kidney cancer. The CDR3 sequence is CASSLENNQPQHF. The CDR3 bases are TGTGCCAGCAGTTTGGAGAACAATCAGCCCCAGCATTTT.